One and the same sample provided the 30 T cell receptor beta chains below, sequenced in a study of blood T cell repertoires in COVID-19. Profiled with immunoSEQ multiplex PCR; TCRdb holds only in-frame clones, not every one. The sample holds some 140,000 clones, roughly 79% seen once. Source material: peripheral blood. The receptors shown here come from an older man with acute or convalescent COVID-19.

There are many counts of this clone. The chain uses TRBV19 and TRBJ1-5; TRBD1 matches 11 bases. V trimming: 5 bases; J trimming: 7 bases; junction bases outside the gene matches: 7. The CDR3 totals 15 residues. CDR1 LNHDA and CDR2 SQIVND come from the germline V gene (reference sequence). The CDR3 is CASSRDRGSRQPQHF. The CDR3 DNA follows: TGTGCCAGTAGTCGGGACAGGGGGTCGAGGCAGCCCCAGCATTTT.

CDR3 DNA: TGTGCCAGCAGCCGACAAACCTCGGATGAGCAGTTCTTC. It codes for CASSRQTSDEQFF. The chain employs TRBV11-3 and TRBJ2-1; D ambiguous. The germline V gene has CDR1 SGHNT and CDR2 YENEEA. CDR3 length: 13 residues. Deletions cut 5 bases from V and 8 bases from J, with 13 bases between.

CDR3 in amino acids: CASSKAGGPLDTQYF. As DNA, the CDR3 is TGTGCCAGCAGCAAAGCGGGGGGGCCGTTGGATACGCAGTATTTT. V and J are TRBV6-4 and TRBJ2-3; 10 nucleotides line up with TRBD2. CDR1 is MRHNA and CDR2 is SNTAGT in the germline V gene. The V segment lost 6 bases and the J segment 6 bases; nucleotides outside the gene matches: 9. The CDR3 runs 15 residues.

V is TRBV10-3 and J is TRBJ2-1; 7 positions match TRBD1. After removal of 6 bases from V and 0 bases from J, the junction contained 2 bases not matched to a gene. The CDR3 totals 14 residues. Germline assignment: CDR1 ENHRY and CDR2 SYGVKD. The CDR3 region is CAIRGQSSYNEQFF. The CDR3 DNA reads TGTGCCATCAGGGGACAGAGCTCCTACAATGAGCAGTTCTTC.

The chain is built from TRBV25-1 and TRBJ1-4; no firm D call. The CDR3 length is 14 residues. The germline gives CDR1 MGHDK, CDR2 SYGVNS. With 3 bases removed from V and 3 bases from J, the gap between germline ends came to 8 bases. Written as DNA, the CDR3 is TGTGCCAGCAGTGATCCGGGTGCTAATGAAAAACTGTTTTTT. It translates to CASSDPGANEKLFF.

The rearrangement uses TRBV18 and TRBJ2-5, with D possibly TRBD1 on 6 matching bases. CDR1 and CDR2 from the germline V gene are KGHSH and LQKENI. V lost 3 bases to trimming and J lost 0 bases, with 8 bases between them. The CDR3 is made up of 14 amino acids. The CDR3 DNA sequence: TGTGCCAGCTCACCCTACAGGGACCAAGAGACCCAGTACTTC. It specifies CASSPYRDQETQYF.

The chain recombines TRBV5-1 with TRBJ1-3, with D possibly TRBD1 on 6 matching bases. The germline CDR1 and CDR2 sequences are SGHRS and YFSETQ. The CDR3 loop spans 15 amino acids. The germline V and J ends were trimmed by 0 bases and 5 bases, with 12 bases remaining between them. The CDR3 bases are TGCGCCAGCAGCTTGGATGGGGGCCAGAGAAACACCATATATTTT. Translated, it gives CASSLDGGQRNTIYF.

The CDR3 here is CATLPGTAQETQYF. The CDR3, as DNA: TGTGCCACCCTCCCCGGGACAGCCCAAGAGACCCAGTACTTC. The V gene is TRBV28, the J gene TRBJ2-5, with 7 bases matching TRBD1. Per the germline V gene, CDR1 is MDHEN and CDR2 is SYDVKM. V gave up 10 bases and J gave up 1 base; unmatched junction bases: 9. CDR3 length: 14 residues.

The CDR3 DNA sequence: TGTGCCAGTAGTATTGGGCCAGGATCCTACAATGAGCAGTTCTTC. Amino acid sequence: CASSIGPGSYNEQFF. The chain couples TRBV19 to TRBJ2-1, with unresolved D. From germline, CDR1 is LNHDA and CDR2 SQIVND (reference sequence). CDR3 length equals 15 residues. V was trimmed by 3 bases and J by 1 base, leaving 10 bases between them.

The gene calls are TRBV10-3 and TRBJ2-7; TRBD2 is a possible D gene (6 bases). Germline V gene data show CDR1 as ENHRY and CDR2 as SYGVKD. V shed 4 bases and J shed 5 bases, with 18 bases lying between them. This CDR3 has 15 residues. The DNA of the CDR3 is TGTGCCATCAGTGGGGGGGAGAGGGTGTTGAACGAGCAGTACTTC. Protein product: CAISGGERVLNEQYF.

The chain employs TRBV10-3 and TRBJ1-6; TRBD1 is a possible D gene (5 bases). Germline-derived CDR1 and CDR2 are ENHRY and SYGVKD. CDR3 length: 15 amino acids. V lost 4 bases to trimming and J lost 4 bases, with 11 bases between them. The DNA for the CDR3 is TGTGCCATCAGTGGGAGGGGCGGATATAATTCACCCCTCCACTTT. Translating it yields CAISGRGGYNSPLHF.

This clone has a handful of counts. This sequence joins TRBV27 and TRBJ2-1; 10 bases line up with TRBD1. CDR1 is MNHEY, CDR2 SMNVEV, per germline (reference sequence). The length of the CDR3 is 15 residues. The trim removed 7 bases at V and 2 bases at J, leaving 5 bases unmatched. CDR3 DNA sequence: TGTGCCAGCACCCTGGGACAGGGGCCCTACAATGAGCAGTTCTTC. Protein: CASTLGQGPYNEQFF.

The chain carries TRBV18 and TRBJ2-1; 9 bases map to TRBD2. The germline V gene has CDR1 KGHSH and CDR2 LQKENI. The CDR3 has 17 residues. The ends lost 2 bases at V and 0 bases at J; junction bases unmatched: 5. CDR3 protein: CASSPRLAASSYNEQFF. CDR3 in DNA: TGTGCCAGCTCACCAAGACTAGCGGCGAGCTCCTACAATGAGCAGTTCTTC.

Ten or more counts support this clone. The genes are TRBV9 and TRBJ2-1; D possibly corresponds to TRBD1 (6 bases). The CDR3 extends over 15 amino acids. The V end lost 0 bases, the J end lost 5 bases, and 12 bases lay between the germline ends. Germline CDR1 SGDLS, CDR2 YYNGEE. CDR3 DNA: TGTGCCAGCAGCGTAGGAGGCAGGGGACACAATGAGCAGTTCTTC. Amino acid sequence: CASSVGGRGHNEQFF.

The CDR3 nucleotides are TGTGCCAGCAGTTTATTAACAGGGGGCCTCAATGAGCAGTTCTTC. Translating gives CASSLLTGGLNEQFF. The chain employs TRBV28 and TRBJ2-1, with 9 nucleotides matching TRBD1. The J segment lost 6 bases and the V segment lost 1 base, leaving 4 bases of the junction unmatched. Germline assignment: CDR1 MDHEN and CDR2 SYDVKM. The CDR3 runs 15 residues.

The CDR3 DNA sequence: TGTGCCAGCAGTTACCCCAGACAGATTAATGAGCAGTTCTTC. It encodes CASSYPRQINEQFF. The chain links TRBV6-2 or TRBV6-3 to TRBJ2-1, with TRBD1 as a possible D gene (5 bases). Germline CDR1 and CDR2: MNHEY and SVGEGT. The ends were cut back, 2 bases at V and 7 bases at J, with 12 bases in the middle. The CDR3 extends over 14 amino acids.

The V call is TRBV4-1, the J call TRBJ1-6, with D possibly TRBD1 on 5 matching bases. V dropped 1 base and J dropped 1 base, with 11 bases sitting between them. Germline V gives CDR1 MGHRA, CDR2 YSYEKL. The CDR3 contains 17 residues. The CDR3 spells CASSQVWAGSYNSPLHF. The DNA of the CDR3 is TGCGCCAGCAGCCAAGTCTGGGCAGGGTCCTATAATTCACCCCTCCACTTT.

This CDR3 reads CSASDLGQGDSPLHF. CDR3 bases: TGCAGTGCTAGTGATCTCGGGCAGGGTGATTCACCCCTCCACTTT. The V gene is TRBV20-1, the J gene TRBJ1-6; TRBD1 might be the D (5 bases). Germline CDR1 is DFQATT and CDR2 is SNEGSKA (reference sequence). V was pared by 3 bases and J by 8 bases, with 17 bases between. This CDR3 is built from 15 residues.

The gene calls are TRBV6-2 or TRBV6-3 and TRBJ2-1; perhaps TRBD1 as D (5 bases). This CDR3 comprises 13 residues. The V and J ends lost 0 bases and 5 bases respectively, with 5 bases between them. The V gene's germline CDR1 is MNHEY and CDR2 SVGEGT. For the CDR3, the DNA is TGTGCCAGCAGTTACTCAGGGGACAATGAGCAGTTCTTC. This encodes CASSYSGDNEQFF.

The chain combines TRBV7-8 with TRBJ1-4, with D unresolved. Trimming left V 2 bases short and J 8 bases short, with 15 bases between. CDR3 length: 15 amino acids. Germline V lookup: CDR1 SGHVS, CDR2 FQNEAQ. CDR3 DNA: TGTGCCAGCAGCTTAAGCGCCGCTGGAGGAGAAAAACTGTTTTTT. Protein product: CASSLSAAGGEKLFF.

The chain couples TRBV19 to TRBJ2-2; TRBD1 matches at 8 bases. The CDR3 is made up of 15 amino acids. V dropped 4 bases and J dropped 1; count of bases not matched to a gene: 2. Germline CDR1 and CDR2: LNHDA and SQIVND (reference sequence). The CDR3 DNA follows: TGTGCCAGTAGTACCAGGGGGCAGAACACCGGGGAGCTGTTTTTT. The encoded protein is CASSTRGQNTGELFF.

The chain joins TRBV30 to TRBJ1-1; 8 positions agree with TRBD1. Germline CDR1 reads GTSNPN; CDR2 reads SVGIG (reference sequence). The CDR3 is 14 amino acids. Losses at the gene ends were 2 bases for V and 4 bases for J; bases not matched to a gene: 6. The CDR3 loop reads CAWSRTGRATEAFF. The CDR3 coding sequence is TGTGCCTGGAGTCGGACAGGGAGGGCCACTGAAGCTTTCTTT. The whole variable domain, filled in from reference TRBV30 and TRBJ1-1, reads SQTIHQWPATLVQPVGSPLSLECTVEGTSNPNLYWYRQAAGRGLQLLFYSVGIGQISSEVPQNLSASRPQDRQFILSSKKLLLSDSGFYLCAWSRTGRATEAFFGQGTRLTVV.

This clone has a handful of counts. The V gene is TRBV4-1, the J gene TRBJ2-1; 7 bases line up with TRBD2. CDR1 MGHRA and CDR2 YSYEKL come from the germline V gene. V lost 3 bases and J lost 8; bases outside the gene matches: 7. The CDR3 has 14 residues. The CDR3 reads CASSHRWGGDEQFF. CDR3 DNA sequence: TGCGCCAGCAGCCATAGGTGGGGGGGGGATGAGCAGTTCTTC.

V usage is TRBV4-2 and J usage is TRBJ1-2; no reliable D call. Germline V gene lookup returns CDR1 LGHNA and CDR2 YNFKEQ. The V and J ends lost 0 bases and 5 bases respectively, with 7 bases between them. The CDR3 sequence is 13 residues long. The CDR3 protein is CASSQDTGYGYTF. The CDR3 DNA reads as TGTGCCAGCAGCCAAGATACGGGGTATGGCTACACCTTC.

The chain links TRBV5-6 to TRBJ2-2; 9 bases map to TRBD1. The germline V gene has CDR1 SGHDT and CDR2 YYEEEE. This CDR3 contains 16 residues. Trimming cost V 2 bases and J 4 bases; bases outside gene matches: 6. The CDR3 region has the DNA TGTGCCAGCAGCTTCGCCGGGACAGGGCTCACCGGGGAGCTGTTTTTT. Translated: CASSFAGTGLTGELFF.

This chain links TRBV20-1 with TRBJ1-6, with D possibly matching TRBD1 (5 bases). The germline V gene has CDR1 DFQATT and CDR2 SNEGSKA (reference sequence). The V end lost 3 bases, the J end lost 9 bases, and 12 bases lay between the germline ends. The CDR3 is made up of 13 amino acids. The CDR3 sequence: CSASLGPGSPLHF. The CDR3, as DNA: TGCAGTGCTAGTTTGGGGCCGGGTTCACCCCTCCACTTT.

The chain employs TRBV7-9 and TRBJ1-2; 9 nucleotides agree with TRBD1. Germline CDR1 is SEHNR and CDR2 is FQNEAQ (reference sequence). The CDR3 runs 14 residues. The V segment lost 8 bases and the J segment 8 bases; nucleotides outside the gene matches: 12. CDR3 residues: CASHDRDREEGYTF. CDR3 bases: TGTGCCAGCCATGACCGGGACAGGGAGGAGGGCTACACCTTC.

The V gene is TRBV18, the J gene TRBJ1-5, with 12 bases identical to TRBD1. There are 18 residues in the CDR3. The V gene's germline CDR1 is KGHSH and CDR2 LQKENI. The V gene end was trimmed by 3 bases and the J gene end by 6 bases; junction bases not matched to a gene: 12. The CDR3, as DNA: TGTGCCAGCTCACCCCCGGGACAGGGGGCTATGAGAATTCAGCCCCAGCATTTT. Protein: CASSPPGQGAMRIQPQHF.

This clone was seen more than once but under ten times. The chain recombines TRBV11-2 with TRBJ2-1, with D perhaps TRBD1 (6 bases). This CDR3 region has 15 residues. Germline V gene lookup returns CDR1 SGHAT and CDR2 FQNNGV. The V and J ends lost 5 bases and 4 bases respectively, with 15 bases between them. CDR3: CASSSVGAQYNEQFF. As DNA, the CDR3 is TGTGCCAGCAGCAGCGTGGGGGCGCAGTACAATGAGCAGTTCTTC.

Turning to this clone: Other DNA sequences of this sample code for an identical CDR3. The genes are TRBV27 and TRBJ1-2; no clear D gene. V was cut by 6 bases and J by 0 bases, with 11 bases left in between. The germline V gene encodes CDR1 MNHEY and CDR2 SMNVEV (reference sequence). The CDR3 extends over 14 amino acids. This CDR3 reads CASSPRRSNYGYTF. In nucleotides, the CDR3 is TGTGCCAGCAGCCCGAGGCGTTCTAACTATGGCTACACCTTC.